The 26 T cell receptor beta chains given below trace back to one sample, sequenced in a study of blood T cell repertoires in COVID-19. Libraries were prepared by immunoSEQ multiplex PCR; TCRdb keeps only in-frame clonotypes and omits some of them. This table has about 94,000 clones, around 67% appearing once. Sequenced: peripheral blood. These receptor sequences come from a man aged 70 or older with COVID-19, enrolled during active disease.

This rearrangement joins TRBV5-4 to TRBJ1-4; 9 bases map to TRBD1. V lost 3 bases, J lost 5 bases, and 14 bases stayed unmatched. The germline V gene encodes CDR1 SGHNT and CDR2 YYREEE (reference sequence). This CDR3 is 18 amino acids long. The CDR3 loop is CASSYSRDRAYTNEKLFF. In DNA, the CDR3 is TGTGCCAGCAGCTATTCTAGGGACAGGGCGTACACAAATGAAAAACTGTTTTTT. The full variable domain, with the rest looked up from reference TRBV5-4 and TRBJ1-4, is ETGVTQSPTHLIKTRGQQVTLRCSSQSGHNTVSWYQQALGQGPQFIFQYYREEENGRGNFPPRFSGLQFPNYSSELNVNALELDDSALYLCASSYSRDRAYTNEKLFFGSGTQLSVL.

CDR3 nucleotides: TGTGCCAGCAGCTTAGGGTGGAGGGCGAGCGAGCAGTACTTC. This translates into CASSLGWRASEQYF. The chain employs TRBV11-2 and TRBJ2-7; weak D call: TRBD2 (6 bases). CDR1 SGHAT and CDR2 FQNNGV come from the germline V gene. This CDR3 region has 14 residues. V dropped 1 base and J dropped 6 bases, with 13 bases sitting between them.

This chain joins TRBV7-9 and TRBJ2-1, with 9 bases matching TRBD2. Trimming removed 2 bases from V and 15 bases from J; junction bases left unmatched: 2. The CDR3 covers 11 residues. The germline V gene has CDR1 SEHNR and CDR2 FQNEAQ (reference sequence). CDR3 coding DNA: TGTGCCAGCAGCTTATCGCGGGAGGGGTTCTTC. Its translation: CASSLSREGFF.

The V gene is TRBV28, the J gene TRBJ1-3; 7 bases are shared with TRBD1. This CDR3 comprises 14 residues. V lost 7 bases, J lost 2 bases, and 5 bases stayed unmatched. CDR1 MDHEN and CDR2 SYDVKM come from the germline V gene. The CDR3 DNA reads TGTGCCAGCAAGGAGGGGGCGGCTGGAAACACCATATATTTT. Amino acid sequence: CASKEGAAGNTIYF.

The V gene is TRBV3-1 (or the pseudogene TRBV3-2), the J gene TRBJ1-1, with 7 positions matching TRBD1. The CDR3 is 13 amino acids. Germline CDR1 is LGHDT and CDR2 is YNNKEL (reference sequence). The V segment lost 1 base and the J segment 6 bases; nucleotides outside the gene matches: 2. DNA for the CDR3: TGTGCCAGCAGCCAAGTGCAGGGGGCTGAAGCTTTCTTT. Protein sequence: CASSQVQGAEAFF.

J is TRBJ2-3 and V is TRBV24-1, with D possibly TRBD1 on 6 matching bases. V gave up 4 bases and J gave up 9 bases, with 22 bases separating them. Germline V gives CDR1 KGHDR, CDR2 SFDVKD. The CDR3 has 16 residues. The CDR3 bases are TGTGCCACCAGTGACCTCGTCCCGGGACAAAAGGGCACGCAGTATTTT. Its protein is CATSDLVPGQKGTQYF.

This chain connects TRBV27 to TRBJ1-2; 7 bases map to TRBD1. With V trimmed by 2 bases and J by 7 bases, 7 bases remained unmatched. Germline V gives CDR1 MNHEY, CDR2 SMNVEV (reference sequence). This CDR3 comprises 14 residues. CDR3 region: CASSLDRVTSGYTF. The DNA of the CDR3 is TGTGCCAGCAGTTTAGACAGGGTAACAAGTGGCTACACCTTC.

The rearrangement uses TRBV27 and TRBJ1-2; weak D call: TRBD1 (5 bases). Germline V CDR1 and CDR2: MNHEY, SMNVEV (reference sequence). The CDR3 loop spans 12 amino acids. V was clipped by 8 bases and J by 4 bases, with 11 bases between them. The CDR3 region has the DNA TGTGCCAGCGGCTTAGGGGCCTATGGCTACACCTTC. This gives the protein CASGLGAYGYTF.

CDR3 DNA sequence: TGTGCCAGCAGCCCTGGACAGGGTACTGAAAAACTGTTTTTT. Protein: CASSPGQGTEKLFF. The chain employs TRBV7-2 and TRBJ1-4; 8 nucleotides agree with TRBD1. Germline V gene sequence: CDR1 SGHTA, CDR2 FQGNSA. The CDR3 is made up of 14 amino acids. Losses at the gene ends were 5 bases for V and 7 bases for J; bases not matched to a gene: 6.

As DNA, the CDR3 is TGTGCCACCAGTGCGGGGACAGGTATGAACACTGAAGCTTTCTTT. Residues: CATSAGTGMNTEAFF. The rearrangement links TRBV24-1 to TRBJ1-1; 8 nucleotides match TRBD1. The CDR3 runs to 15 residues. After removal of 5 bases from V and 0 bases from J, the junction contained 4 bases not matched to a gene. Germline CDR1 is KGHDR and CDR2 is SFDVKD.

This chain connects TRBV7-2 to TRBJ1-2; TRBD1 is a possible D gene (6 bases). Trimming removed 5 bases from V and 6 bases from J, with 19 bases in between. Germline V lookup: CDR1 SGHTA, CDR2 FQGNSA. The CDR3 spans 15 residues. CDR3 nucleotides: TGTGCCAGCAGCAATACAGGGTTGGAACTTAATGGCTACACCTTC. It yields the protein CASSNTGLELNGYTF.

The chain is built from TRBV3-1 (or the pseudogene TRBV3-2) and TRBJ2-2, with D unclear. The CDR3 is 11 residues long. Germline CDR1 reads LGHDT; CDR2 reads YNNKEL (reference sequence). V was trimmed by 5 bases and J by 6 bases, leaving 4 bases between them. The CDR3 loop reads CASSTAGELFF. The CDR3 region has the DNA TGTGCCAGCAGCACGGCCGGGGAGCTGTTTTTT.

This clone has only a few counts. The chain is built from TRBV5-4 and TRBJ1-1; D is unresolved. The V end was cut by 0 bases, the J end by 1 base, with 7 bases between. The CDR3 loop spans 14 amino acids. CDR1 is SGHNT, CDR2 YYREEE, per germline (reference sequence). This CDR3 is CASSLGSRNTEAFF. The CDR3 DNA is TGTGCCAGCAGCTTGGGTTCCAGGAACACTGAAGCTTTCTTT.

This sequence joins TRBV5-6 and TRBJ2-7, with D possibly matching TRBD1 (6 bases). The CDR3 consists of 15 residues. V was pared by 2 bases and J by 5 bases, with 17 bases between. In germline, CDR1 is SGHDT, CDR2 YYEEEE. In DNA form, the CDR3 reads TGTGCCAGCAGCTTTGTAAGGGGACACGGGGACGAGCAGTACTTC. It codes for CASSFVRGHGDEQYF.

This clone has a single count. The rearrangement joins TRBV4-3 to TRBJ1-5; 9 nucleotides match TRBD1. This CDR3 contains 16 residues. Per germline, CDR1 LGHNA and CDR2 YSLEER. V lost 4 bases and J lost 6; bases outside the gene matches: 10. For the CDR3, the DNA is TGCGCCAGCAGCCCTACGACAGGGGGATTCCGTCAGCCCCAGCATTTT. This gives the protein CASSPTTGGFRQPQHF.

The V gene is TRBV19, the J gene TRBJ2-1, with 7 positions matching TRBD2. Germline lookup yields CDR1 LNHDA and CDR2 SQIVND (reference sequence). V gave up 7 bases and J gave up 3 bases; unmatched junction bases: 6. The CDR3 spans 14 residues. The CDR3 loop reads CASTKGLYYNEQFF. In DNA form, the CDR3 reads TGTGCCAGTACTAAGGGACTATACTACAATGAGCAGTTCTTC.

This chain joins TRBV27 and TRBJ1-5; D gene unclear. Germline CDR1 is MNHEY and CDR2 is SMNVEV (reference sequence). With 1 base removed from V and 2 bases from J, the gap between germline ends came to 18 bases. The CDR3 has 18 amino acids. The DNA of the CDR3 is TGTGCCAGCAGTTTATTAGGGCAGGAGGGTAGCGGCAATCAGCCCCAGCATTTT. Its protein is CASSLLGQEGSGNQPQHF.

The chain links TRBV7-6 to TRBJ1-1, with TRBD1 matching 9 bases. V lost 1 base to trimming and J lost 0 bases; unmatched junction nucleotides: 18. There are 21 residues in the CDR3. Germline values: CDR1 SGHVS, CDR2 FNYEAQ. CDR3 sequence: CASSLEWLPGQGRLVNTEAFF. Here the CDR3 DNA reads TGTGCCAGCAGCTTAGAATGGCTTCCGGGACAGGGCCGCCTAGTGAACACTGAAGCTTTCTTT.

J is TRBJ2-3 and V is TRBV18; TRBD1 aligns across 10 bases. The germline V gene has CDR1 KGHSH and CDR2 LQKENI. V was clipped by 4 bases and J by 4 bases; unmatched bases: 5. The CDR3 consists of 15 residues. The CDR3 protein is CASSQGQGFADTQYF. The CDR3 bases are TGTGCCAGCTCACAGGGACAGGGGTTCGCAGATACGCAGTATTTT. Full variable domain (missing parts from reference TRBV18 and TRBJ2-3): NAGVMQNPRHLVRRRGQEARLRCSPMKGHSHVYWYRQLPEEGLKFMVYLQKENIIDESGMPKERFSAEFPKEGPSILRIQQVVRGDSAAYFCASSQGQGFADTQYFGPGTRLTVL.

CDR3 sequence (DNA): TGTGCCAGCTCACCAGAAGCGAACACTGAAGCTTTCTTT. Amino acid sequence: CASSPEANTEAFF. The chain couples TRBV18 to TRBJ1-1; the D is unclear. The V end lost 2 bases, the J end lost 1 base, and 5 bases lay between the germline ends. The CDR3 contains 13 residues. Germline V gene sequence: CDR1 KGHSH, CDR2 LQKENI.

The chain joins TRBV28 to TRBJ1-2; 8 bases align to TRBD1. Germline assignment: CDR1 MDHEN and CDR2 SYDVKM. V was clipped by 6 bases and J by 3 bases; unmatched bases: 12. This CDR3 has 16 amino acids. The CDR3 sequence is CASRLRTGRGHYGYTF. The CDR3 nucleotides are TGTGCCAGCAGATTAAGGACAGGGCGCGGACACTATGGCTACACCTTC.

The rearrangement links TRBV12-3 or TRBV12-4 to TRBJ2-1, with 8 bases identical to TRBD2. The CDR3 is 12 amino acids. V gave up 2 bases and J gave up 9 bases; unmatched junction bases: 0. The chain's CDR3 is CASSLSGGEQFF. The CDR3 DNA follows: TGTGCCAGCAGTTTAAGCGGGGGTGAGCAGTTCTTC.

This chain links TRBV7-3 with TRBJ2-1, with 8 nucleotides matching TRBD2. The germline V gene encodes CDR1 SGHTA and CDR2 FQGTGA. V was pared by 5 bases and J by 9 bases, with 3 bases of the junction left unmatched. This CDR3 contains 12 residues. Here the CDR3 DNA reads TGTGCCAGCAGCCATAGCGGGACTGAGCAGTTCTTC. Translated, it gives CASSHSGTEQFF.

The rearrangement joins TRBV7-3 to TRBJ1-5; D uncertain. The length of the CDR3 is 13 residues. V dropped 2 bases and J dropped 7 bases, with 9 bases sitting between them. From germline, CDR1 is SGHTA and CDR2 FQGTGA. The CDR3 sequence is CASSLEPRQPQHF. The CDR3 nucleotides are TGTGCCAGCAGCTTAGAGCCGAGGCAGCCCCAGCATTTT.

Comments on this clone: One base separates it from a far larger clone, so it is likely a read error. This chain links TRBV10-3 with TRBJ2-2, with 8 bases matching TRBD2. With V trimmed by 10 bases and J by 8 bases, 9 bases remained unmatched. Germline V lookup: CDR1 ENHRY, CDR2 SYGVKD. This CDR3 spans 13 amino acids. CDR3 sequence: CATTGGASGELFF. CDR3 DNA: TGTGCCACCACCGGGGGGGCATCGGGGGAGCTGTTTTTT.

This clone was counted many times. This sequence joins TRBV24-1 and TRBJ1-2; a possible D gene is TRBD1 (6 bases). Germline values: CDR1 KGHDR, CDR2 SFDVKD. Trimming took off 1 base at V and 4 bases at J, with 12 bases between the two ends. The CDR3 has 15 residues. The CDR3 bases are TGTGCCACCAGTGATTTCCGTGCAGGGGCCTATGGCTACACCTTC. This codes for CATSDFRAGAYGYTF.